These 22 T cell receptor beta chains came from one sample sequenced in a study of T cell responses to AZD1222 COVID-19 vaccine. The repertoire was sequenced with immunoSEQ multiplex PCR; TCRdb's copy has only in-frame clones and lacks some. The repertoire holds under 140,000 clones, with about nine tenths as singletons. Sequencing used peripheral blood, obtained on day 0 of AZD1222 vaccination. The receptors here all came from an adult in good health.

The CDR3 reads CASRLRVFEKLFF. The DNA of the CDR3 is TGTGCCAGTAGATTAAGGGTTTTTGAAAAACTGTTTTTT. The chain employs TRBV19 and TRBJ1-4; D gene uncertain. The ends were cut back, 6 bases at V and 7 bases at J, with 12 bases in the middle. CDR3 size: 13 residues. CDR1 is LNHDA, CDR2 SQIVND, per germline (reference sequence).

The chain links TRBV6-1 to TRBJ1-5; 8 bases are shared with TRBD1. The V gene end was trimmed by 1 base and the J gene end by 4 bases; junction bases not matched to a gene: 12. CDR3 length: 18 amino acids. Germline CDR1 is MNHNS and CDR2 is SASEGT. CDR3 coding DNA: TGTGCCAGCAGTGAAGGATCGACAGGGGAAACAGGGAATCAGCCCCAGCATTTT. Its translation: CASSEGSTGETGNQPQHF.

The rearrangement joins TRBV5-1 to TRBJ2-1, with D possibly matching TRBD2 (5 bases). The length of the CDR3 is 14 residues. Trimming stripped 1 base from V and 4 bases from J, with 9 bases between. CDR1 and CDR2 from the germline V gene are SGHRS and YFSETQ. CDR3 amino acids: CASSLNGLYNEQFF. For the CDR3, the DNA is TGCGCCAGCAGCTTGAACGGACTTTACAATGAGCAGTTCTTC.

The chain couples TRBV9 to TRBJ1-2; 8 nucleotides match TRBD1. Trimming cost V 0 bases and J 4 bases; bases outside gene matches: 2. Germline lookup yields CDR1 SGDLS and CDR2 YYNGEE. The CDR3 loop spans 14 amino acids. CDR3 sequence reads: CASSVVQGAYGYTF. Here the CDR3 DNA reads TGTGCCAGCAGCGTAGTGCAGGGGGCCTATGGCTACACCTTC.

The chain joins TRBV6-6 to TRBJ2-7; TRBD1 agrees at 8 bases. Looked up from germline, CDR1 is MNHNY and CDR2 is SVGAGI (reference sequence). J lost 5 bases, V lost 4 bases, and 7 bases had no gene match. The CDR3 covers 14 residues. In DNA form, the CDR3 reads TGTGCCAGCAGTTCTAATCAGGGGGCCCACGAGCAGTACTTC. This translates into CASSSNQGAHEQYF.

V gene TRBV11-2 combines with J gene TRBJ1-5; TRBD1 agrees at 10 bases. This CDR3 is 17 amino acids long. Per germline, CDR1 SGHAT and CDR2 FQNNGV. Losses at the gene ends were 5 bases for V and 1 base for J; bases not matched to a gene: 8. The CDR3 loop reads CASSQGQGLVSNQPQHF. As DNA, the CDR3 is TGTGCCAGCAGCCAGGGACAGGGGTTGGTCAGCAATCAGCCCCAGCATTTT.

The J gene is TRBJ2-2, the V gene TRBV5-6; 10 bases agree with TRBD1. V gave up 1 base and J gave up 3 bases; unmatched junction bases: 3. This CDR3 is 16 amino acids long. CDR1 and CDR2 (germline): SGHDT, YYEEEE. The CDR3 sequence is CASSLPGQGDTGELFF. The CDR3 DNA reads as TGTGCCAGCAGCTTGCCCGGACAGGGGGACACCGGGGAGCTGTTTTTT.

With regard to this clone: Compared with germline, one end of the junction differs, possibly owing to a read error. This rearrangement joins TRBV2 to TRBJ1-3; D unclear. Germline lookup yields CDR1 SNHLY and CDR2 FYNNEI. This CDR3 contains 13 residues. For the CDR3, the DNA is TGTGCCAGCAGCCCAGCGCGTGGAGACACCATATATTTT. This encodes CASSPARGDTIYF.

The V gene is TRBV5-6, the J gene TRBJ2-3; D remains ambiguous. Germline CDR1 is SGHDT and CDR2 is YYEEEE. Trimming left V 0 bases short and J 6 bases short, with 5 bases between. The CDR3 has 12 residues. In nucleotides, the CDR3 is TGTGCCAGCAGCTTGGTTTCGGATACGCAGTATTTT. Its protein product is CASSLVSDTQYF.

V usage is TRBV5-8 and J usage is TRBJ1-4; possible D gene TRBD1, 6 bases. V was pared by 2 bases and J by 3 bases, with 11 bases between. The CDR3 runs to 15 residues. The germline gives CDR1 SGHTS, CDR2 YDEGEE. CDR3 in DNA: TGTGCCAGCAGCTTAGGATACAGGGCTAATGAAAAACTGTTTTTT. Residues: CASSLGYRANEKLFF.

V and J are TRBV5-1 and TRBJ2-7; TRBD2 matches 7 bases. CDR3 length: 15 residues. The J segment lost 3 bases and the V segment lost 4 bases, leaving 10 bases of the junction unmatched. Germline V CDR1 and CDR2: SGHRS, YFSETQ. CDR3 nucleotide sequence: TGCGCCAGCAGCGCCTTAGCGGGTGAGAACTACGAGCAGTACTTC. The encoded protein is CASSALAGENYEQYF.

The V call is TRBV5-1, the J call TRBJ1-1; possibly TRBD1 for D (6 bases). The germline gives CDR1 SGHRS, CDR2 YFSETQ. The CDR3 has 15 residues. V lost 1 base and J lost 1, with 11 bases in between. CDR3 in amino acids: CASSLWGGRNTEAFF. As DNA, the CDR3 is TGCGCCAGCAGCTTGTGGGGGGGCCGGAACACTGAAGCTTTCTTT.

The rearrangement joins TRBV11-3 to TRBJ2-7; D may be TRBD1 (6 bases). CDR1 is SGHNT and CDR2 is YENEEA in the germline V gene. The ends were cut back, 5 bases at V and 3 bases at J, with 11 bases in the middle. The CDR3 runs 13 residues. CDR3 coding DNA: TGTGCCAGCAGCCGGACAGCTAACTACGAGCAGTACTTC. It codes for CASSRTANYEQYF.

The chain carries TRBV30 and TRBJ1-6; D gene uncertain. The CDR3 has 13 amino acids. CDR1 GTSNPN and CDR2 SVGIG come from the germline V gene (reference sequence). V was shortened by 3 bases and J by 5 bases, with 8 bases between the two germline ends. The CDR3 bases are TGTGCCTGGAGCTTGACGAATAATTCACCCCTCCACTTT. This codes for CAWSLTNNSPLHF.

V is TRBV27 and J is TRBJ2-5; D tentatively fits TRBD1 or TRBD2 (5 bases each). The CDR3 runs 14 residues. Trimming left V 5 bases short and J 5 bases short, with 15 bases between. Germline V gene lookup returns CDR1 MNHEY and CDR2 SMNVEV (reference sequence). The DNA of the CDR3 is TGTGCCAGCAGTCGGTTGGGGGAAGGGGAGACCCAGTACTTC. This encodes CASSRLGEGETQYF.

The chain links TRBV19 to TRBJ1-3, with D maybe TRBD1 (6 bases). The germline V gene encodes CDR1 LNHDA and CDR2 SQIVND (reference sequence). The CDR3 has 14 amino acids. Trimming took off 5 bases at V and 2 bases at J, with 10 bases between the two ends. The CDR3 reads CASSSGAAGNTIYF. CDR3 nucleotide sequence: TGTGCCAGTAGTTCAGGGGCTGCTGGAAACACCATATATTTT.

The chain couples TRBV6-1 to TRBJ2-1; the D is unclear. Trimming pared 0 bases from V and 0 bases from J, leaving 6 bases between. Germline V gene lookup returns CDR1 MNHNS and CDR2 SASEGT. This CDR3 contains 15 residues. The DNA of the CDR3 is TGTGCCAGCAGTGAAGCACAGCACTCCTACAATGAGCAGTTCTTC. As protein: CASSEAQHSYNEQFF.

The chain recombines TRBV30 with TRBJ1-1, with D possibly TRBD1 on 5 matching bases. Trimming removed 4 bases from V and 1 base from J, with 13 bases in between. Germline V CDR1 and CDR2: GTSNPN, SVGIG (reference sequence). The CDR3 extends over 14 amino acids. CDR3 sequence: CAWIRWGGNTEAFF. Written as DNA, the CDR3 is TGTGCCTGGATTCGCTGGGGGGGGAACACTGAAGCTTTCTTT. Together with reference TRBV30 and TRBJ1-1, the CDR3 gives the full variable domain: SQTIHQWPATLVQPVGSPLSLECTVEGTSNPNLYWYRQAAGRGLQLLFYSVGIGQISSEVPQNLSASRPQDRQFILSSKKLLLSDSGFYLCAWIRWGGNTEAFFGQGTRLTVV.

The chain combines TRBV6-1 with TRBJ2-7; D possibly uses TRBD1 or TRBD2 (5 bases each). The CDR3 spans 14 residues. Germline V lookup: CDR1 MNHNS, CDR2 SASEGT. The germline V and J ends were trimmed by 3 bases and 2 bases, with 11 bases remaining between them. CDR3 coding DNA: TGTGCCAGCAGTGAGGGGGAAAAGGCCTACGAGCAGTACTTC. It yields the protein CASSEGEKAYEQYF.

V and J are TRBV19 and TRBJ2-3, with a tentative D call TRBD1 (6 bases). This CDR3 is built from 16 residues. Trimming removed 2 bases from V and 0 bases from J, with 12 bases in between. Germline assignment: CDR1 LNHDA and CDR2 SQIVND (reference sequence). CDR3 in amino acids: CASSIKPRGSTDTQYF. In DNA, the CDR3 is TGTGCCAGTAGTATAAAGCCCAGGGGCAGCACAGATACGCAGTATTTT.

The CDR3 DNA reads TGTGCCAGCAGTCGAAGGGAAACAGATACGCAGTATTTT. Translated, it gives CASSRRETDTQYF. The V call is TRBV12-3 or TRBV12-4, the J call TRBJ2-3; D remains ambiguous. V shed 5 bases and J shed 3 bases, with 9 bases lying between them. This CDR3 has 13 amino acids.

CDR3 nucleotide sequence: TGCAGCGTTGAGGGCAGAATGAACACTGAAGCTTTCTTT. Amino acid sequence: CSVEGRMNTEAFF. This chain connects TRBV29-1 to TRBJ1-1; D remains ambiguous. CDR3 length equals 13 residues. Germline lookup yields CDR1 SQVTM and CDR2 ANQGSEA. Between the trimmed V and J ends, which lost 3 bases and 0 bases, there was a span of 8 bases. The complete variable domain, with remaining parts taken from reference TRBV29-1 and TRBJ1-1, reads SAVISQKPSRDICQRGTSLTIQCQVDSQVTMMFWYRQQPGQSLTLIATANQGSEATYESGFVIDKFPISRPNLTFSTLTVSNMSPEDSSIYLCSVEGRMNTEAFFGQGTRLTVV.